These T cell receptor beta chains were read from a single sample in a study of T cells after yellow fever vaccination. Each CDR3 protein gets one entry after TCRdb re-called the 5' RACE reads with MiXCR. The table lists approximately 550,000 distinct CDR3 sequences, 13% of them singletons. The specimen was PBMCs, collected on the day of the yellow fever booster vaccination. Source of these receptors: a man aged 25 to 40 who received the YFV17D yellow fever vaccine. Both conserved end residues are part of each CDR3. Fields, in order: D gene, V gene, J gene, clone size, CDR3 protein, CDR3 DNA. D genes are given only for firm matches. The listing skips clone size in some rows; elsewhere it reads once, few, many or a size class.

TRBD2	TRBV10-3	TRBJ2-3	.	CAIRETSGKVADTQYF	TGTGCCATCCGTGAGACTAGCGGGAAGGTCGCAGATACGCAGTATTTT
.	TRBV6-1	TRBJ1-6	few	CASKPGLVSPLHF	TGTGCCAGCAAGCCAGGATTGGTATCACCCCTCCACTTT
.	TRBV5-1	TRBJ2-1	many	CASSLQPVEQFF	TGCGCCAGCAGCCTACAGCCGGTCGAGCAGTTCTTC
.	TRBV12-3/TRBV12-4	TRBJ2-7	few	CASSLGLLAKYF	TGTGCCAGCAGTCTGGGACTCCTCGCAAAGTACTTC
.	TRBV27	TRBJ1-1	.	CASSLSSGDRPGTEAFF	TGTGCCAGCAGTTTATCCTCCGGTGACAGGCCGGGCACTGAAGCTTTCTTT
TRBD1	TRBV2	TRBJ2-3	.	CASLNPGQGPDTQYF	TGTGCCAGCCTTAATCCGGGACAGGGTCCAGATACGCAGTATTTT
.	TRBV6-5	TRBJ2-4	.	CASSYGPKNIQYF	TGTGCCAGCAGTTACGGCCCCAAAAACATTCAGTACTTC
.	TRBV5-6	TRBJ2-7	.	CASSLDQGDYEQYF	TGTGCCAGCAGCTTGGATCAGGGTGACTACGAGCAGTACTTC
.	TRBV20-1	TRBJ2-7	.	CSATRPGRADYEQYF	TGCAGTGCAACACGTCCCGGAAGGGCGGACTACGAGCAGTACTTC
TRBD2	TRBV19	TRBJ2-1	.	CASSLQTSAYEQFF	TGTGCCAGTAGTCTCCAGACTAGCGCCTATGAGCAGTTCTTC
.	TRBV7-7	TRBJ2-3	few	CASSSGGPDTQYF	TGTGCCAGCAGCTCGGGCGGCCCAGATACGCAGTATTTT
.	TRBV5-5	TRBJ2-6	many	CASSLIGPGFTANVLTF	TGTGCCAGCAGCTTGATTGGACCTGGTTTTACGGCCAACGTCCTGACTTTC
TRBD1	TRBV20-1	TRBJ2-1	.	CSARGPRQGWTYNEQFF	TGCAGTGCTAGAGGCCCTCGACAGGGATGGACCTACAATGAGCAGTTCTTC